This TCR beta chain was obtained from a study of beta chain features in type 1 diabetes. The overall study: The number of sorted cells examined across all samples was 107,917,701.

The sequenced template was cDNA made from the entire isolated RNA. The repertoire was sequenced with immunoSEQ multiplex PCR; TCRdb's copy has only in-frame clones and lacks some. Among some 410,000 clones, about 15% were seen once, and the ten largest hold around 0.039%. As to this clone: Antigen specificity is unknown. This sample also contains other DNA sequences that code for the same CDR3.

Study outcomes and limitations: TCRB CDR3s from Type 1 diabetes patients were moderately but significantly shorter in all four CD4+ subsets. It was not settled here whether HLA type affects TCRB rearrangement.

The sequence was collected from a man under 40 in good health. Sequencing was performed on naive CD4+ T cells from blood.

CDR3: CAWSGGSNQPQHF. The CDR3 DNA sequence: TGTGCCTGGAGTGGAGGTAGCAATCAGCCCCAGCATTTT. The rearrangement uses TRBV30 and TRBJ1-5, with no clear D. Germline lookup yields CDR1 GTSNPN and CDR2 SVGIG (reference sequence). The CDR3 consists of 13 residues. V dropped 1 base and J dropped 0 bases, with 4 bases sitting between them.